Described below is a single TCR beta chain sequence and its context. The antigen remains undetermined. PCR primers comprised 60 Vbeta and 13 Jbeta primers. The repertoire was sequenced with immunoSEQ multiplex PCR; TCRdb's copy has only in-frame clones and lacks some. The sample shows 100,000 to 150,000 clones, just over 70% of them seen only once. These data belong to a study of cytomegalovirus exposure and HLA in healthy donors. General study findings and limits: An analysis that came later showed most CMV-associated TCR beta chains appearing HLA-restricted. Solely CMV serostatus was available to characterize immune exposure. Further analysis was carried out later, and it showed several of the most significant clusters appearing linked to common viral pathogens. Accurate predictions that matched the HLA-A and HLA-B alleles of most subjects were reportedly made from TCR beta sequences.

The sample consisted of PBMCs. This TCR came from a woman in her fifties or sixties in good health and CMV-seropositive.

The CDR3 loop reads CASSEAQLGNQPQHF. The CDR3 DNA follows: TGTGCCAGCAGTGAAGCGCAGTTGGGCAATCAGCCCCAGCATTTT. The V gene is TRBV2, the J gene TRBJ1-5; no reliable D call. This CDR3 region has 15 residues. Germline assignment: CDR1 SNHLY and CDR2 FYNNEI. V gave up 0 bases and J gave up 2 bases, with 8 bases separating them.